This T cell receptor beta chain was recorded in a study of blood T cell repertoires in COVID-19. Looking at the study overall: PBMCs, B-cell-depleted T cells, or T cells provided the cDNA or gDNA that made up the material.

Cohort placement rested on clinical history that participants reported themselves. V was trimmed by 4 bases and J by 9 bases, leaving 22 bases between them. Germline values: CDR1 SGHTA, CDR2 FQGTGA. This CDR3 has 16 amino acids. Original analysis: Cell counts per sample came from amplifying reference gene primers. Produced via immunoSEQ multiplex PCR; TCRdb's table is partial and in-frame only. V, J and clone size were drawn from that table, and D and trimming were deduced from the DNA. The top ten hold under 4% of the sample, which has about 190,000 clones, about four fifths seen once. This clonotype originated in a woman between 25 and 40 years old who had recovered from COVID-19. Sequencing was done on a sample of PBMCs or T cells enriched from blood (not recorded which). The chain is built from TRBV7-3 and TRBJ2-1; D perhaps matches TRBD2 (6 bases). The CDR3: CASSSRLGVGRGEQFF. The CDR3 DNA is TGTGCCAGCAGCTCTAGGTTAGGGGTCGGGAGAGGTGAGCAGTTCTTC. The whole variable domain, remainder taken from reference TRBV7-3 and TRBJ2-1, is GAGVSQTPSNKVTEKGKYVELRCDPISGHTALYWYRQSLGQGPEFLIYFQGTGAADDSGLPNDRFFAVRPEGSVSTLKIQRTERGDSAVYLCASSSRLGVGRGEQFFGPGTRLTVL.